One sample yielded the 21 T cell receptor beta chains listed below, sequenced in a study of response to subunit inactivated influenza vaccine. MiXCR, applied by TCRdb to the RT-PCR reads, yields one record per CDR3 protein. The data contain about 160,000 distinct CDR3 sequences, approximately 10% of them singletons. The source was non-naive T cells sorted from PBMCs, collected roughly 6 weeks after vaccination. These TCRs come from a man in his fifties or sixties who received an inactivated influenza vaccine.

The V and J genes are TRBV15 and TRBJ2-5; D perhaps matches TRBD1 (5 bases). Germline assignment: CDR1 LNHNV and CDR2 YYDKDF (reference sequence). The V gene lost 0 bases and the J gene lost 5 bases, with 7 bases spanning the gap. The CDR3 length is 13 residues. CDR3 residues: CATSRDRVETQYF. The DNA of the CDR3 is TGTGCCACCAGCAGAGACAGGGTGGAGACCCAGTACTTC.

This clonotype was recorded at least ten times. V usage is TRBV5-1 and J usage is TRBJ2-7, with 10 nucleotides matching TRBD1. The CDR3 runs to 15 residues. Unmatched junction bases numbered 6, after V lost 1 base and J lost 5 bases. CDR1 and CDR2 from the germline V gene are SGHRS and YFSETQ. CDR3 region: CASSLSGTGDDEQYF. CDR3 coding DNA: TGCGCCAGCAGCTTGTCTGGGACAGGGGATGACGAGCAGTACTTC.

About this clonotype: Sequence at one end of the junction differs from germline and may be a read error. The chain has TRBV3-1 and TRBJ2-7; tentatively, D is TRBD2 (6 bases). The germline V gene has CDR1 LGHDT and CDR2 YNNKEL (reference sequence). This CDR3 comprises 18 residues. CDR3 sequence reads: CAISLYEIWGTGAYEQYF. Written as DNA, the CDR3 is TGTGCCATCAGCTTATATGAGATATGGGGGACGGGGGCCTACGAGCAGTACTTC.

The chain carries TRBV28 and TRBJ2-1; either TRBD1 or TRBD2 may fit D (5 bases each). The CDR3 spans 17 residues. Germline CDR1 MDHEN, CDR2 SYDVKM. V dropped 6 bases and J dropped 2 bases, with 20 bases sitting between them. This CDR3 reads CASRAIVGEKAYNEQFF. In DNA form, the CDR3 reads TGTGCCAGCAGGGCGATTGTAGGGGAGAAGGCCTACAATGAGCAGTTCTTC.

This CDR3 is CASSLGWSGVANYGYTF. For the CDR3, the DNA is TGTGCCAGCAGCTTAGGTTGGTCGGGAGTCGCGAACTATGGCTACACCTTC. The V and J genes are TRBV7-2 and TRBJ1-2, with D unclear. There are 17 residues in the CDR3. Per the germline V gene, CDR1 is SGHTA and CDR2 is FQGNSA. Deletions cut 1 base from V and 2 bases from J, with 17 bases between.

This clonotype was seen more than once but under ten times. V is TRBV9 and J is TRBJ2-1; 7 nucleotides match TRBD2. The V gene end was trimmed by 2 bases and the J gene end by 5 bases; junction bases not matched to a gene: 10. CDR1 and CDR2 (germline): SGDLS, YYNGEE. CDR3 size: 16 residues. CDR3 nucleotides: TGTGCCAGCAGCGTTAGGTCGCGGGAGTCCCACAATGAGCAGTTCTTC. This encodes CASSVRSRESHNEQFF. The full variable domain, rest sourced from reference TRBV9 and TRBJ2-1, is DSGVTQTPKHLITATGQRVTLRCSPRSGDLSVYWYQQSLDQGLQFLIQYYNGEERAKGNILERFSAQQFPDLHSELNLSSLELGDSALYFCASSVRSRESHNEQFFGPGTRLTVL.

This chain joins TRBV6-5 and TRBJ2-7; possible D gene TRBD1, 6 bases. Trimming removed 0 bases from V and 1 base from J, with 10 bases in between. The CDR3 length is 15 residues. Germline CDR1 reads MNHEY; CDR2 reads SVGAGI. This chain's CDR3 is CASSYSTTGSYEQYF. The CDR3 nucleotides are TGTGCCAGCAGTTACTCGACAACAGGGTCCTACGAGCAGTACTTC.

This clonotype was observed many times. The V and J genes are TRBV7-9 and TRBJ1-4, with 10 bases matching TRBD1. The CDR3 length is 15 residues. CDR1 SEHNR and CDR2 FQNEAQ come from the germline V gene (reference sequence). V was pared by 6 bases and J by 8 bases, with 9 bases of the junction left unmatched. Written as DNA, the CDR3 is TGTGCCAGCAGGGAAAGCGGGACAGGGGAGGAAAAACTGTTTTTT. This sequence encodes CASRESGTGEEKLFF.

A few counts support this clonotype. V and J are TRBV10-3 and TRBJ2-1; 11 bases map to TRBD2. The CDR3 sequence is 15 residues long. V trimming: 7 bases; J trimming: 4 bases; junction bases outside the gene matches: 6. Per the germline V gene, CDR1 is ENHRY and CDR2 is SYGVKD. The CDR3: CAITSGLAGYNEQFF. The CDR3 bases are TGTGCCATCACTTCCGGACTAGCGGGTTACAATGAGCAGTTCTTC.

The chain couples TRBV6-5 to TRBJ2-1; 11 bases are a match to TRBD2. This CDR3 spans 16 amino acids. J lost 4 bases, V lost 4 bases, and 6 bases had no gene match. Germline V gene data show CDR1 as MNHEY and CDR2 as SVGAGI. CDR3 sequence: CASSSGLAENYNEQFF. The DNA of the CDR3 is TGTGCCAGCAGTTCGGGACTAGCGGAGAATTACAATGAGCAGTTCTTC.

This clonotype was counted at least ten times. Here the CDR3 reads CSVEDEGQVFREQYF. The CDR3 DNA reads TGCAGCGTTGAAGATGAGGGACAGGTTTTTCGCGAGCAGTACTTC. This rearrangement joins TRBV29-1 to TRBJ2-7; 8 bases align to TRBD1. Per the germline V gene, CDR1 is SQVTM and CDR2 is ANQGSEA. This CDR3 is built from 15 residues. After removal of 0 bases from V and 6 bases from J, the junction contained 10 bases not matched to a gene.

The table lists this clonotype with a few counts. The chain is built from TRBV4-1 and TRBJ2-7, with 7 bases identical to TRBD1. The CDR3 is made up of 18 amino acids. From germline, CDR1 is MGHRA and CDR2 YSYEKL. V was pared by 0 bases and J by 4 bases, with 15 bases of the junction left unmatched. The CDR3 region is CASSQDPGYATGIYEQYF. CDR3 coding DNA: TGCGCCAGCAGCCAAGATCCAGGCTATGCGACAGGGATATACGAGCAGTACTTC.

This clonotype was counted many times. This rearrangement joins TRBV12-3 or TRBV12-4 to TRBJ2-1, with 10 bases identical to TRBD2. J was trimmed by 6 bases and V by 5 bases; bases with no gene match: 7. The CDR3 has 15 residues. The CDR3 nucleotides read TGTGCCAGCAGTCGTCCTAGCGGGAGTGCCAATGAGCAGTTCTTC. It is translated as CASSRPSGSANEQFF.

This clonotype was picked up a small number of times. The chain is built from TRBV9 and TRBJ2-1, with D possibly being TRBD1 (6 bases). Trimming pared 2 bases from V and 0 bases from J, leaving 15 bases between. This CDR3 region has 17 residues. Germline-derived CDR1 and CDR2 are SGDLS and YYNGEE. The CDR3 spells CASSVTSQGSSYNEQFF. The CDR3 nucleotides are TGTGCCAGCAGCGTCACCTCACAGGGAAGCTCCTACAATGAGCAGTTCTTC.

This chain joins TRBV6-6 and TRBJ1-2; TRBD1 aligns across 7 bases. V dropped 7 bases and J dropped 6; count of bases not matched to a gene: 8. This CDR3 is built from 13 residues. From germline, CDR1 is MNHNY and CDR2 SVGAGI (reference sequence). The CDR3 region is CASTDRGGDGYTF. The CDR3 coding sequence is TGTGCCAGCACCGACCGAGGGGGCGATGGCTACACCTTC.

This clonotype appeared a few times. The chain employs TRBV5-1 and TRBJ1-1; D remains ambiguous. With 0 bases removed from V and 6 bases from J, the gap between germline ends came to 18 bases. The length of the CDR3 is 16 residues. Germline assignment: CDR1 SGHRS and CDR2 YFSETQ. DNA of the CDR3: TGCGCCAGCAGCTTGGAAATGACCGGGCTCAACCCTGAAGCTTTCTTT. Translating it yields CASSLEMTGLNPEAFF.

This chain links TRBV7-9 with TRBJ2-3; D may be TRBD1 (5 bases). CDR3 size: 15 residues. The germline V and J ends were trimmed by 7 bases and 0 bases, with 14 bases remaining between them. Germline loops: CDR1 SEHNR, CDR2 FQNEAQ (reference sequence). DNA for the CDR3: TGTGCCAGCACGCAGGGTGACTCTAGCACAGATACGCAGTATTTT. Protein: CASTQGDSSTDTQYF.

The V call is TRBV10-2, the J call TRBJ1-6, with D maybe TRBD1 (6 bases). CDR3 length equals 16 residues. V shed 5 bases and J shed 0 bases, with 11 bases lying between them. Germline V lookup: CDR1 WSHSY, CDR2 SAAADI. The CDR3 DNA follows: TGCGCCAGCAGTCAGGGGATCCCCTCCTATAATTCACCCCTCCACTTT. Protein: CASSQGIPSYNSPLHF.

The table lists this clonotype with many counts. V is TRBV7-2 and J is TRBJ2-3, with 8 bases that match TRBD2. The V gene end was trimmed by 4 bases and the J gene end by 10 bases; junction bases not matched to a gene: 4. This CDR3 region has 12 residues. CDR1 is SGHTA and CDR2 is FQGNSA in the germline V gene. The CDR3 is CASSSPGGAQYF. CDR3 DNA sequence: TGTGCCAGCAGCTCCCCCGGGGGGGCGCAGTATTTT.

The chain has TRBV28 and TRBJ1-2, with unresolved D. Looked up from germline, CDR1 is MDHEN and CDR2 is SYDVKM. V was clipped by 8 bases and J by 4 bases, with 14 bases between them. The CDR3 has 13 amino acids. CDR3 region: CASETDKVYGYTF. The CDR3 nucleotides read TGTGCCAGCGAGACCGACAAAGTCTATGGCTACACCTTC.

This clonotype has more than one count but fewer than ten. The V call is TRBV21-1, the J call TRBJ1-1; TRBD1 was called by the table and not checked on the DNA. TRBV21-1 is a pseudogene locus. This CDR3 region has 15 residues. CDR3 in amino acids: CASSITQGIIGSAFF. CDR3 DNA: TGTGCCAGCAGCATTACTCAGGGAATTATTGGATCAGCTTTCTTT.